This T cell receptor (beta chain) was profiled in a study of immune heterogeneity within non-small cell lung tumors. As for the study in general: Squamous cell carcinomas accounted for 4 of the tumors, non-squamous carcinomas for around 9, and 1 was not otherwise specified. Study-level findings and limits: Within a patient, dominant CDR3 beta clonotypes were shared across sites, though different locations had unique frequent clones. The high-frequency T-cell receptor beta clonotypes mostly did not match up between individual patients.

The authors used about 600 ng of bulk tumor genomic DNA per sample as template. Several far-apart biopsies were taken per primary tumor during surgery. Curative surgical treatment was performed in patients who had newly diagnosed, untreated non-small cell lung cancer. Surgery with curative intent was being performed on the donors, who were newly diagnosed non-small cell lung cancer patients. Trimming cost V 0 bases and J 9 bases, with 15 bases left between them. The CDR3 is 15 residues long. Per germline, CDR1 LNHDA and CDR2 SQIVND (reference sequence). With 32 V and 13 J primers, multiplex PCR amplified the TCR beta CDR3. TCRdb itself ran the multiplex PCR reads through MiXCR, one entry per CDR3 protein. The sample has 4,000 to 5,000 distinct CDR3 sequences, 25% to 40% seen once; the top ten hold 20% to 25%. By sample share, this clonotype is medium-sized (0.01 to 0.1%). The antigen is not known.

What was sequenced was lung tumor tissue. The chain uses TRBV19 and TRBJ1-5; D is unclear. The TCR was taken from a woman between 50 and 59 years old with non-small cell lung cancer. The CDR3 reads CASSIDTRGRGPQHF. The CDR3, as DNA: TGTGCCAGTAGTATAGATACCAGAGGACGAGGGCCCCAGCATTTT.